One sample yielded the 17 T cell receptor beta chains listed below, sequenced in a study of T cell responses to AZD1222 COVID-19 vaccine. This table comes from immunoSEQ multiplex PCR, and its TCRdb copy is limited to in-frame clones, with some not included. This table holds about 140,000 clones, about 90% found once. The sample was peripheral blood, taken 28 days after the second AZD1222 dose. The receptors here all came from an adult who received the AZD1222 COVID-19 vaccine.

The gene calls are TRBV18 and TRBJ1-2; TRBD1 matches 7 bases. With 5 bases clipped from V and 4 bases from J, the junction kept 13 bases outside the gene matches. The CDR3 sequence is 16 residues long. CDR1 is KGHSH, CDR2 LQKENI, per germline. In DNA, the CDR3 is TGTGCCAGCTCAGTACAGGGGACAAACGGTTTCTATGGCTACACCTTC. Protein product: CASSVQGTNGFYGYTF.

The genes are TRBV6-5 and TRBJ1-2, with 7 nucleotides matching TRBD1. The CDR3 contains 14 residues. Germline-derived CDR1 and CDR2 are MNHEY and SVGAGI. Trimming at V came to 2 bases and at J to 7 bases, leaving 7 bases not matched to a gene. In DNA form, the CDR3 reads TGTGCCAGCAGTTACCTCAAGACAGGGACTGGCTACACCTTC. This codes for CASSYLKTGTGYTF.

The genes are TRBV7-9 and TRBJ1-5; D remains unclear. V lost 8 bases to trimming and J lost 5 bases, with 10 bases between them. CDR1 SEHNR and CDR2 FQNEAQ come from the germline V gene (reference sequence). The CDR3 is made up of 12 amino acids. The CDR3 sequence is CASGTADQPQHF. DNA for the CDR3: TGTGCCAGCGGAACAGCGGATCAGCCCCAGCATTTT.

The gene calls are TRBV10-1 and TRBJ2-5; D gene ambiguous. CDR1 is WNHNN and CDR2 is SYGVQD in the germline V gene (reference sequence). The CDR3 is 14 amino acids. Trimming left V 2 bases short and J 5 bases short, with 12 bases between. CDR3 bases: TGCGCCAGCAGTGAGAATCTAGTGAGGGAGACCCAGTACTTC. This sequence encodes CASSENLVRETQYF.

The chain employs TRBV5-1 and TRBJ1-1, with 8 bases aligning to TRBD1. V dropped 4 bases and J dropped 0; count of bases not matched to a gene: 8. The V gene's germline CDR1 is SGHRS and CDR2 YFSETQ. The CDR3 sequence is 16 residues long. The CDR3 bases are TGCGCCAGCAGCCCTTGGGACAGGCGGATGAACACTGAAGCTTTCTTT. Translating gives CASSPWDRRMNTEAFF.

The rearrangement links TRBV18 to TRBJ1-1, with D tentatively TRBD1 (5 bases). Trimming took 0 bases from V and 12 from J, leaving 14 bases between them. CDR1 is KGHSH and CDR2 is LQKENI in the germline V gene. The CDR3 has 13 residues. In DNA, the CDR3 is TGTGCCAGCTCACCACCGTCGCAGGGTTTAACTTTCTTT. It is translated as CASSPPSQGLTFF.

This sequence joins TRBV9 and TRBJ2-7; 7 bases agree with TRBD1. J lost 0 bases, V lost 6 bases, and 9 bases had no gene match. CDR1 is SGDLS and CDR2 is YYNGEE in the germline V gene. The CDR3 is 15 residues long. The CDR3 nucleotides are TGTGCCAGCACGGGACAGAAACAGAGCTCCTACGAGCAGTACGTC. Amino acids: CASTGQKQSSYEQYV.

The J gene is TRBJ1-1, the V gene TRBV3-1 (or the pseudogene TRBV3-2); 8 bases line up with TRBD1. Germline V lookup: CDR1 LGHDT, CDR2 YNNKEL (reference sequence). The CDR3 consists of 15 residues. V gave up 5 bases and J gave up 11 bases; unmatched junction bases: 16. The CDR3 bases are TGTGCCAGCAGCTATACCTCCGACAGGGGCCGACGGGCTTTCTTT. Its translation: CASSYTSDRGRRAFF.

Of note for this clone: Other DNA sequences in the same sample also yield this CDR3. The V gene is TRBV12-3 or TRBV12-4, the J gene TRBJ1-3; D ambiguous. V lost 2 bases, J lost 4 bases, and 3 bases lay in between. This CDR3 contains 12 residues. DNA of the CDR3: TGTGCCAGCAGTTTAAGAGGAAACACCATATATTTT. Translated: CASSLRGNTIYF.

The J gene is TRBJ1-2, the V gene TRBV2; TRBD1 agrees at 7 bases. This CDR3 is 14 amino acids long. Germline loops: CDR1 SNHLY, CDR2 FYNNEI. V gave up 4 bases and J gave up 6 bases; unmatched junction bases: 8. CDR3 DNA: TGTGCCAGCAGTGTAAGGGGGCGCGACGATGGCTACACCTTC. Encoded protein: CASSVRGRDDGYTF.

This clone was seen only a few times. This chain connects TRBV4-3 to TRBJ2-1; 11 bases fit TRBD2. Germline V gene data show CDR1 as LGHNA and CDR2 as YSLEER. The CDR3 totals 16 residues. With 3 bases clipped from V and 8 bases from J, the junction kept 9 bases outside the gene matches. The CDR3 region is CASSQDLAGGADEQFF. The CDR3 DNA is TGCGCCAGCAGCCAGGACTTAGCGGGGGGGGCAGATGAGCAGTTCTTC.

Here the CDR3 DNA reads TGTGCCAGCAGTTACTCCGTCTCTGGAAACACCATATATTTT. Translation gives CASSYSVSGNTIYF. The V call is TRBV6-5, the J call TRBJ1-3; D uncertain. The CDR3 consists of 14 residues. From germline, CDR1 is MNHEY and CDR2 SVGAGI. Trimming pared 0 bases from V and 0 bases from J, leaving 3 bases between.

V usage is TRBV24-1 and J usage is TRBJ2-1; D unresolved. This CDR3 contains 14 residues. Trimming left V 3 bases short and J 7 bases short, with 12 bases between. Per germline, CDR1 KGHDR and CDR2 SFDVKD. The CDR3, as DNA: TGTGCCACCAGTGATCCGTTAGCAGCTAATGAGCAGTTCTTC. Amino acid sequence: CATSDPLAANEQFF.

The chain links TRBV12-5 to TRBJ1-1; D not resolved. The CDR3 is 14 residues long. With 2 bases removed from V and 8 bases from J, the gap between germline ends came to 15 bases. Germline V CDR1 and CDR2: LGHNT, FRNRAP. The DNA of the CDR3 is TGTGCTAGTGGTTTGAGTGTCTCTGGGAGGGAAGCTTTCTTT. Translation gives CASGLSVSGREAFF.

The rearrangement links TRBV7-2 to TRBJ1-2, with D tentatively TRBD1 (5 bases). The CDR3 covers 17 residues. V was shortened by 1 base and J by 0 bases, with 15 bases between the two germline ends. CDR1 is SGHTA, CDR2 FQGNSA, per germline. The CDR3: CASSLGGTGVPNYGYTF. The DNA for the CDR3 is TGTGCCAGCAGCTTAGGCGGCACAGGAGTTCCTAACTATGGCTACACCTTC.

The chain carries TRBV5-1 and TRBJ1-2; D uncertain. The CDR3 has 14 residues. The V end lost 2 bases, the J end lost 5 bases, and 13 bases lay between the germline ends. Germline values: CDR1 SGHRS, CDR2 YFSETQ. The CDR3 DNA reads as TGCGCCAGCAGCTTTGGCGCGGGAGATTATGGCTACACCTTC. The encoded protein is CASSFGAGDYGYTF.

The chain combines TRBV6-2 or TRBV6-3 with TRBJ1-2; perhaps TRBD1 as D (6 bases). The CDR3 consists of 13 residues. Germline V gives CDR1 MNHEY, CDR2 SVGEGT. V was cut by 5 bases and J by 8 bases, with 15 bases left in between. The DNA of the CDR3 is TGTGCCAGCAGTCGGCCACAGGGTGGAGGCTACACCTTC. It yields the protein CASSRPQGGGYTF.